These T cell receptor beta chains were read from a single sample in a study of identical twins. A single record per CDR3 protein comes from TCRdb applying MiXCR to the 5' RACE reads. The data show fewer than 450,000 distinct CDR3 sequences, with roughly 9% seen just once and roughly 8.7% held by the top ten. The sequenced sample was naive T cells sorted from blood. The receptors shown here come from a woman aged 50 to 60 in good health. Each CDR3 is given with its conserved first and last residue. A D gene is named only where the DNA matches it firmly. Clone sizes are given selectively: once, few, many, or a class where the clone is expanded.

J | D | size | V | length | CDR3 | DNA
TRBJ2-7 | - | - | TRBV14 | 13 | CASSPVRPYEQYF | TGTGCCAGCAGCCCTGTCAGGCCCTACGAGCAGTACTTC
TRBJ1-1 | - | few | TRBV3-1 | 13 | CASNSGQDTEAFF | TGTGCCAGCAATTCAGGTCAGGACACTGAAGCTTTCTTT
TRBJ1-4 | - | few | TRBV29-1 | 13 | CSVEGTDNEKLFF | TGCAGCGTTGAGGGCACAGATAATGAAAAACTGTTTTTT
TRBJ1-5 | - | many | TRBV4-1 | 14 | CASSQELYGQPQHF | TGCGCCAGCAGCCAAGAGTTATATGGTCAGCCCCAGCATTTT
TRBJ2-7 | - | many | TRBV5-1 | 14 | CASSTQGPRNEQYF | TGCGCCAGCAGCACCCAGGGGCCTCGGAACGAGCAGTACTTC
TRBJ2-3 | TRBD2 | few | TRBV12-3/TRBV12-4 | 23 | CASRSIPTPGLAGGYLLGDTQYF | TGTGCCAGCAGATCCATACCGACCCCGGGACTAGCGGGAGGATATTTGTTGGGAGATACGCAGTATTTT
TRBJ2-5 | - | - | TRBV11-2 | 15 | CASSLGWGLGETQYF | TGTGCCAGCAGCTTAGGCTGGGGGCTGGGGGAGACCCAGTACTTC
TRBJ2-1 | - | - | TRBV28 | 14 | CASNSLRSYNEQFF | TGTGCCAGCAACTCGCTCCGCTCCTACAATGAGCAGTTCTTC
TRBJ2-7 | - | - | TRBV12-3/TRBV12-4 | 14 | CASSYSQSGYEQYF | TGTGCCAGCAGTTACTCCCAGTCCGGCTACGAGCAGTACTTC
TRBJ1-1 | - | - | TRBV7-9 | 13 | CASSWKEEGEAFF | TGTGCCAGCAGCTGGAAGGAGGAGGGGGAAGCTTTCTTT
TRBJ1-1 | TRBD1 | few | TRBV10-3 | 13 | CAINRGWGTEAFF | TGTGCCATCAACAGGGGTTGGGGCACTGAAGCTTTCTTT
TRBJ2-5 | TRBD2 | - | TRBV20-1 | 14 | CSARRTSGKETQYF | TGCAGTGCTAGGCGGACTAGCGGGAAAGAGACCCAGTACTTC
TRBJ2-7 | TRBD1 | many | TRBV5-1 | 13 | CASSPQGQYEQYF | TGCGCCAGCAGCCCCCAGGGACAGTACGAGCAGTACTTC
TRBJ1-1 | - | - | TRBV20-1 | 11 | CSASQGTEAFF | TGCAGTGCTTCCCAGGGGACTGAAGCTTTCTTT
TRBJ2-3 | - | few | TRBV3-1 | 15 | CASSQDPGWGNTQYF | TGTGCCAGCAGCCAAGACCCAGGGTGGGGGAATACGCAGTATTTT
TRBJ2-1 | - | - | TRBV5-1 | 16 | CASAPGGRTGVNEQFF | TGCGCCAGCGCCCCTGGCGGGAGGACAGGGGTCAATGAGCAGTTCTTC
TRBJ2-1 | TRBD1 | - | TRBV4-1 | 14 | CASSQGTGYNEQFF | TGCGCCAGCAGCCAGGGGACAGGCTACAATGAGCAGTTCTTC
TRBJ2-1 | - | few | TRBV12-3/TRBV12-4 | 15 | CASSFRAGERDEQFF | TGTGCCAGCAGTTTTCGAGCAGGGGAAAGAGATGAGCAGTTCTTC
TRBJ1-2 | - | few | TRBV3-1 | 16 | CASSQVLGGRNYGYTF | TGTGCCAGCAGCCAAGTCCTCGGAGGCCGGAACTATGGCTACACCTTC
TRBJ2-5 | TRBD2 | - | TRBV29-1 | 12 | CSASRGGETQYF | TGCAGCGCCTCAAGGGGAGGGGAGACCCAGTACTTC
TRBJ2-5 | - | - | TRBV6-2/TRBV6-3 | 14 | CASSWGVGVETQYF | TGTGCCAGCAGTTGGGGAGTGGGGGTAGAGACCCAGTACTTC
TRBJ2-1 | TRBD2 | few | TRBV29-1 | 13 | CSVESALADEQFF | TGCAGCGTTGAATCTGCCCTAGCGGATGAGCAGTTCTTC
TRBJ2-7 | - | few | TRBV4-1 | 14 | CASSQAGVGDEQYF | TGCGCCAGCAGCCAAGCGGGAGTGGGAGACGAGCAGTACTTC
TRBJ2-3 | TRBD1 | few | TRBV6-5 | 17 | CASSYGTGPFFTDTQYF | TGTGCCAGCAGTTACGGGACAGGTCCCTTTTTCACAGATACGCAGTATTTT
TRBJ1-1 | - | - | TRBV7-9 | 13 | CASSSEGLAEAFF | TGTGCCAGCAGCTCCGAGGGACTCGCGGAAGCTTTCTTT
TRBJ2-5 | - | many | TRBV20-1 | 12 | CSALAEPETQYF | TGCAGTGCTTTAGCGGAGCCGGAGACCCAGTACTTC
TRBJ1-2 | - | few | TRBV3-1 | 13 | CASSQDSWAGRTF | TGTGCCAGCAGCCAAGATTCCTGGGCAGGGCGGACATTC
TRBJ2-1 | TRBD2 | few | TRBV14 | 15 | CASSQVASGTHEQFF | TGTGCCAGCAGCCAAGTGGCTAGCGGGACCCATGAGCAGTTCTTC
TRBJ2-5 | TRBD2 | - | TRBV29-1 | 15 | CSVEDGLAAQETQYF | TGCAGCGTTGAAGACGGTCTAGCGGCCCAAGAGACCCAGTACTTC
TRBJ2-1 | TRBD2 | - | TRBV27 | 15 | CASSRSGGPRVEQFF | TGTGCCAGCAGTCGATCGGGAGGCCCCCGGGTTGAGCAGTTCTTC
TRBJ2-1 | - | few | TRBV2 | 16 | CASSDLRRTSYNEQFF | TGTGCCAGCAGTGATCTAAGGCGGACCTCCTACAATGAGCAGTTCTTC
TRBJ2-1 | - | few | TRBV13 | 16 | CASSLNGLSSYNEQFF | TGTGCCAGCAGCTTAAATGGACTGAGCTCCTACAATGAGCAGTTCTTC
TRBJ2-7 | - | few | TRBV12-3/TRBV12-4 | 14 | CASRLQGSLGEQYF | TGTGCCAGCAGGCTACAGGGTTCACTGGGCGAGCAGTACTTC
TRBJ1-4 | - | - | TRBV5-1 | 13 | CASRRGSNEKLFF | TGCGCCAGCCGTAGGGGTTCTAATGAAAAACTGTTTTTT
TRBJ2-2 | - | few | TRBV5-1 | 13 | CASSFQRPGELFF | TGCGCCAGCAGCTTCCAGCGACCCGGGGAGCTGTTTTTT